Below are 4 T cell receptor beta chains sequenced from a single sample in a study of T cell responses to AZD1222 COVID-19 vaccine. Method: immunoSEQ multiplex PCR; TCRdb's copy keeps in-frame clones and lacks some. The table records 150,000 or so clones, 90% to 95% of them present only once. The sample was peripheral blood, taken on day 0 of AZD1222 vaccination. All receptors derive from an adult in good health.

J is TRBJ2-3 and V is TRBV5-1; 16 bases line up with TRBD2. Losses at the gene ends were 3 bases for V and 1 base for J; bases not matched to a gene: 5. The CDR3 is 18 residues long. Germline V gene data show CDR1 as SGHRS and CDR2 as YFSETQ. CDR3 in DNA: TGCGCCAGCAGCTCCGGGACTAGCGGGAGGGCGGGCACAGATACGCAGTATTTT. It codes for CASSSGTSGRAGTDTQYF. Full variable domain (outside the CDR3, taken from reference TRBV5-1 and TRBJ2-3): KAGVTQTPRYLIKTRGQQVTLSCSPISGHRSVSWYQQTPGQGLQFLFEYFSETQRNKGNFPGRFSGRQFSNSRSEMNVSTLELGDSALYLCASSSGTSGRAGTDTQYFGPGTRLTVL.

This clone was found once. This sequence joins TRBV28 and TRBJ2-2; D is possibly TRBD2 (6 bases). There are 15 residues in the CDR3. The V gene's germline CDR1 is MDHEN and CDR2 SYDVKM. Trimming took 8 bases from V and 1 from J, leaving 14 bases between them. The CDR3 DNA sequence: TGTGCCAGCGAGGGTTTAGCGGTGAACACCGGGGAGCTGTTTTTT. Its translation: CASEGLAVNTGELFF.

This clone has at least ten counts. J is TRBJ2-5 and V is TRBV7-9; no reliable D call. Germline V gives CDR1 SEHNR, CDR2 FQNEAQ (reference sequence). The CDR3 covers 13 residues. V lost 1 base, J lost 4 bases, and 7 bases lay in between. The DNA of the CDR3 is TGTGCCAGCAGCTTAGAGTGGGGAGAGACCCAGTACTTC. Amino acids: CASSLEWGETQYF.

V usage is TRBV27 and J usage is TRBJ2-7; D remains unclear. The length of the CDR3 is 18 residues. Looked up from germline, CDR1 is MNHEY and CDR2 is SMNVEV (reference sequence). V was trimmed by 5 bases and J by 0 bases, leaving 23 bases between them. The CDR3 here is CASSPFNEIIMSSYEQYF. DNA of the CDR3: TGTGCCAGCAGTCCCTTTAATGAGATCATAATGAGCTCCTACGAGCAGTACTTC.